This TCR beta chain was sequenced in a study of response to subunit inactivated influenza vaccine. Study observations and caveats: The authors put forward the suggestion that each seasonal influenza vaccination may bring in only a limited number of new T cells.

The sample holds many counts of this clonotype. Its antigen is unidentified. TCRdb analysed the RT-PCR reads with MiXCR anew, one entry per CDR3 protein. The table records about 240,000 distinct CDR3 sequences, less than 15% of them present only once. The germline gives CDR1 LGHDT, CDR2 YNNKEL (reference sequence). The CDR3 loop spans 13 amino acids. V was clipped by 4 bases and J by 5 bases; unmatched bases: 2. This clonotype originated in a man aged 45 to 65 who received an inactivated influenza vaccine. The starting material was non-naive T cells sorted from PBMCs, obtained around two weeks before vaccination. The J gene is TRBJ2-7, the V gene TRBV3-1, with 10 bases fitting TRBD2. CDR3 in amino acids: CASSLAGGNEQYF. The CDR3 DNA follows: TGTGCCAGCAGCCTAGCGGGAGGTAACGAGCAGTACTTC.